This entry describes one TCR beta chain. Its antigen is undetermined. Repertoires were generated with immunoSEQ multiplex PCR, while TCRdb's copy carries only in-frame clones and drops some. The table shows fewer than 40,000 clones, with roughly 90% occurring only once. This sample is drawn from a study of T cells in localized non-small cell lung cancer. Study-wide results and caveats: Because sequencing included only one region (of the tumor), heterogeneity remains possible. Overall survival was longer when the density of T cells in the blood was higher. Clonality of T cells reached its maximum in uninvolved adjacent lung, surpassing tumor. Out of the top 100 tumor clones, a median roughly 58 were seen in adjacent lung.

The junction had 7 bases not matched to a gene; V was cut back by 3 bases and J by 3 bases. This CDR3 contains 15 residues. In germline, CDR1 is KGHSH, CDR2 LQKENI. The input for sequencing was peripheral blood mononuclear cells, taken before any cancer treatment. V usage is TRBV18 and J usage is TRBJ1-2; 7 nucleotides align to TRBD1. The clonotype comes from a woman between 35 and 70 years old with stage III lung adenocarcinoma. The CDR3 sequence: CASSPWDRSYYGYTF. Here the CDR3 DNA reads TGTGCCAGCTCACCCTGGGACAGATCTTACTATGGCTACACCTTC.